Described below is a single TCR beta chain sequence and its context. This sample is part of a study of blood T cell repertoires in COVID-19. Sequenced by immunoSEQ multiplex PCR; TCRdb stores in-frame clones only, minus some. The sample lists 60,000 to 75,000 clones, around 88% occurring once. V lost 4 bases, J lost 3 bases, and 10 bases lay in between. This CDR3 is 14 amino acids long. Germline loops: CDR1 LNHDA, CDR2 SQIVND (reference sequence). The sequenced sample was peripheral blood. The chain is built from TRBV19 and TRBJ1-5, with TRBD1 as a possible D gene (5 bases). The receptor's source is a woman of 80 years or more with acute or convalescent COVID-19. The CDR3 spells CASSTTANNQPQHF. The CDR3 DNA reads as TGTGCCAGTAGTACGACAGCAAACAATCAGCCCCAGCATTTT.